This TCR beta chain was captured in a study of blood T cell repertoires in COVID-19. Study-wide background: Samples came from the United States, Italy and Spain, spanning acute and convalescent COVID-19.

In its sample, this clone was seen a few times. Trimming at V came to 1 base and at J to 3 bases, leaving 6 bases not matched to a gene. Looked up from germline, CDR1 is MGHRA and CDR2 is YSYEKL. CDR3 length: 17 amino acids. Original processing notes: The assay estimated nucleated cells by amplifying reference gene primers. Method: immunoSEQ multiplex PCR; TCRdb's copy keeps in-frame clones and lacks some. Clone size and V and J calls were adopted from that table, with D and trimming inferred from the DNA. The sample carries some 370,000 clones, 89% recorded once. This chain links TRBV4-1 with TRBJ1-3, with 10 nucleotides matching TRBD1. The receptor comes from a man aged 35-49 years with acute or convalescent COVID-19. Material: peripheral blood. The CDR3 is CASSQVGRTGGGNTIYF. DNA of the CDR3: TGCGCCAGCAGCCAAGTGGGGCGGACAGGGGGTGGAAACACCATATATTTT.